The 23 T cell receptor beta chains presented below share a single source sample, sequenced in a study of T cell responses to AZD1222 COVID-19 vaccine (dated by TCRdb to about 2021). Per the publication, the time point label means: baseline before first vaccination. The library was made by the immunoSEQ multiplex PCR assay. TCRdb provides this immuneACCESS table in a form limited to in-frame rearrangements. Some clones are lacking; in checked studies, under half of them reflect an unresolved V gene, and why the rest are absent is not known. Across this sample there are 140,000 to 150,000 clones, with under 95% seen only once. The ten largest account for 4% to 6% of the sample. Sequenced here: peripheral blood, sampled on day 0 of AZD1222 vaccination. The receptors were gathered from an adult in good health.

The genes are TRBV19 and TRBJ2-2; TRBD2 matches 8 bases. Germline V gene data show CDR1 as LNHDA and CDR2 as SQIVND (reference sequence). The CDR3 has 16 amino acids. Germline trimming cut 6 bases from V and 7 bases from J; bases unmatched to any gene: 13. As DNA, the CDR3 is TGTGCCAGTAGCATTGCCGGGAGGGCGGCTGGCGGGGAGCTGTTTTTT. It codes for CASSIAGRAAGGELFF.

The chain uses TRBV6-5 and TRBJ1-1; the D is unclear. Trimming took off 7 bases at V and 5 bases at J, with 17 bases between the two ends. Germline assignment: CDR1 MNHEY and CDR2 SVGAGI. This CDR3 spans 14 amino acids. CDR3 sequence: CASTYGPPETEAFF. In DNA, the CDR3 is TGTGCCAGCACCTACGGACCTCCAGAGACTGAAGCTTTCTTT.

The chain links TRBV11-2 to TRBJ2-7; unclear D gene. The germline V gene has CDR1 SGHAT and CDR2 FQNNGV. The V end was cut by 3 bases, the J end by 3 bases, with 12 bases between. This CDR3 is built from 14 residues. CDR3 loop: CASSLSPWDYEQYF. CDR3 DNA sequence: TGTGCCAGCAGCTTGTCGCCCTGGGACTACGAGCAGTACTTC.

This chain connects TRBV25-1 to TRBJ1-4, with TRBD1 matching 7 bases. Germline V CDR1 and CDR2: MGHDK, SYGVNS. Trimming cost V 1 base and J 3 bases; bases outside gene matches: 5. The CDR3 spans 16 residues. CDR3 nucleotide sequence: TGTGCCAGCAGTGAATGGGCAGGGGGGCCTAATGAAAAACTGTTTTTT. It codes for CASSEWAGGPNEKLFF. The complete variable domain, with remaining parts taken from reference TRBV25-1 and TRBJ1-4, reads EADIYQTPRYLVIGTGKKITLECSQTMGHDKMYWYQQDPGMELHLIHYSYGVNSTEKGDLSSESTVSRIRTEHFPLTLESARPSHTSQYLCASSEWAGGPNEKLFFGSGTQLSVL.

The J gene is TRBJ1-2, the V gene TRBV3-1 (or the pseudogene TRBV3-2), with 7 bases matching TRBD1. CDR3 length equals 13 residues. The germline V gene has CDR1 LGHDT and CDR2 YNNKEL (reference sequence). The ends lost 4 bases at V and 4 bases at J; junction bases unmatched: 3. The CDR3 coding sequence is TGTGCCAGCAGCCCCGACAGGGCCTATGGCTACACCTTC. Translating gives CASSPDRAYGYTF.

The chain carries TRBV7-3 and TRBJ2-2, with D possibly being TRBD1 (6 bases). In germline, CDR1 is SGHTA, CDR2 FQGTGA. V lost 6 bases to trimming and J lost 5 bases, with 13 bases between them. The CDR3 length is 14 residues. The CDR3 loop reads CASRKQGGTGELFF. The CDR3 DNA reads TGTGCCAGCAGGAAACAGGGTGGGACCGGGGAGCTGTTTTTT.

CDR3 amino acids: CATSRASQWETQYF. CDR3 nucleotide sequence: TGTGCCACCAGCAGAGCCTCGCAGTGGGAGACCCAGTACTTC. This chain connects TRBV15 to TRBJ2-5; D remains ambiguous. V dropped 1 base and J dropped 5 bases, with 11 bases sitting between them. Germline loops: CDR1 LNHNV, CDR2 YYDKDF (reference sequence). The CDR3 runs to 14 residues.

The chain joins TRBV3-1 (or the pseudogene TRBV3-2) to TRBJ2-7; D might be TRBD1 (6 bases). Germline V lookup: CDR1 LGHDT, CDR2 YNNKEL (reference sequence). The CDR3 consists of 13 residues. V was pared by 3 bases and J by 0 bases, with 6 bases between. CDR3: CASSQDSSYEQYF. The DNA for the CDR3 is TGTGCCAGCAGCCAGGACAGCTCCTACGAGCAGTACTTC.

This chain connects TRBV7-9 to TRBJ2-7; D might be TRBD1 (6 bases). CDR1 SEHNR and CDR2 FQNEAQ come from the germline V gene (reference sequence). CDR3 length: 15 amino acids. V shed 3 bases and J shed 7 bases, with 19 bases lying between them. The CDR3 reads CASSFLIQGRGEQYF. As DNA, the CDR3 is TGTGCCAGCAGCTTCCTTATACAGGGCCGAGGTGAGCAGTACTTC.

The rearrangement joins TRBV7-9 to TRBJ2-7, with D tentatively TRBD2 (6 bases). Germline values: CDR1 SEHNR, CDR2 FQNEAQ (reference sequence). The V end lost 3 bases, the J end lost 3 bases, and 15 bases lay between the germline ends. The CDR3 runs to 15 residues. DNA for the CDR3: TGTGCCAGCAGCTTGGGACGACTAGAAGACTACGAGCAGTACTTC. It codes for CASSLGRLEDYEQYF. Complete variable domain (other parts from reference TRBV7-9 and TRBJ2-7): DTGVSQNPRHKITKRGQNVTFRCDPISEHNRLYWYRQTLGQGPEFLTYFQNEAQLEKSRLLSDRFSAERPKGSFSTLEIQRTEQGDSAMYLCASSLGRLEDYEQYFGPGTRLTVT.

CDR3 in DNA: TGTGCCAGCAGTCAAACCGGGAGTTATGGCTACACCTTC. Translating gives CASSQTGSYGYTF. This sequence joins TRBV6-2 or TRBV6-3 and TRBJ1-2; D is unclear. V was shortened by 5 bases and J by 5 bases, with 12 bases between the two germline ends. The CDR3 has 13 residues. CDR1 MNHEY and CDR2 SVGEGT come from the germline V gene.

The CDR3 sequence: CASSGRDHNEQFF. CDR3 coding DNA: TGTGCCAGCAGTGGCCGGGACCACAATGAGCAGTTCTTC. This chain links TRBV6-4 with TRBJ2-1; D is possibly TRBD1 or TRBD2 (5 bases each). The CDR3 is 13 amino acids. The V end was cut by 4 bases, the J end by 5 bases, with 9 bases between. CDR1 is MRHNA, CDR2 SNTAGT, per germline.

The CDR3 DNA reads TGTGCCAGCAGTGCCTCCCTGGTTGGGGGGATTAGTCAGCCCCAGCATTTT. Its protein is CASSASLVGGISQPQHF. The chain combines TRBV6-1 with TRBJ1-5; D perhaps matches TRBD1 (5 bases). Germline CDR1 MNHNS, CDR2 SASEGT. Trimming stripped 4 bases from V and 6 bases from J, with 22 bases between. The CDR3 length is 17 residues.

This clone was seen a single time. The chain links TRBV6-5 to TRBJ2-7, with unresolved D. This CDR3 has 15 amino acids. Trimming removed 2 bases from V and 2 bases from J, with 13 bases in between. CDR1 is MNHEY, CDR2 SVGAGI, per germline. Here the CDR3 reads CASSYAPWGTYEQYF. The CDR3 DNA is TGTGCCAGCAGTTACGCTCCGTGGGGTACCTACGAGCAGTACTTC.

The chain recombines TRBV9 with TRBJ1-1; D is uncertain. CDR1 SGDLS and CDR2 YYNGEE come from the germline V gene. Between the trimmed V and J ends, which lost 0 bases and 1 base, there was a span of 7 bases. This CDR3 region has 14 residues. CDR3 sequence (DNA): TGTGCCAGCAGCGTAGGGCTGTGGAACACTGAAGCTTTCTTT. Its translation: CASSVGLWNTEAFF.

This sequence joins TRBV20-1 and TRBJ2-7; D is unclear. Trimming took 2 bases from V and 2 from J, leaving 4 bases between them. The CDR3 has 11 amino acids. Germline V lookup: CDR1 DFQATT, CDR2 SNEGSKA (reference sequence). As DNA, the CDR3 is TGCAGTGCTAGATACGCCTACGAGCAGTACTTC. As protein: CSARYAYEQYF.

This chain uses TRBV9 with TRBJ2-7, with D unclear. This CDR3 region has 13 residues. V was shortened by 3 bases and J by 1 base, with 8 bases between the two germline ends. Germline CDR1 reads SGDLS; CDR2 reads YYNGEE. The CDR3 loop reads CASSGEWSYEQYF. The CDR3 nucleotides read TGTGCCAGCAGCGGTGAGTGGTCCTACGAGCAGTACTTC.

CDR3 loop: CSVRRAGGVNEQFF. DNA for the CDR3: TGCAGCGTTAGGCGAGCGGGGGGTGTCAATGAGCAGTTCTTC. The chain couples TRBV29-1 to TRBJ2-1; TRBD2 aligns across 9 bases. The length of the CDR3 is 14 residues. Trimming at V came to 5 bases and at J to 6 bases, leaving 8 bases not matched to a gene. The V gene's germline CDR1 is SQVTM and CDR2 ANQGSEA.

The chain employs TRBV27 and TRBJ2-2, with TRBD1 as a possible D gene (7 bases). Looked up from germline, CDR1 is MNHEY and CDR2 is SMNVEV (reference sequence). The CDR3 is 15 amino acids. With 3 bases removed from V and 5 bases from J, the gap between germline ends came to 13 bases. The CDR3 DNA reads as TGTGCCAGCAGTTTGATGGCAGGGGGGACCGGGGAGCTGTTTTTT. It translates to CASSLMAGGTGELFF.

This clone was detected once. J is TRBJ1-2 and V is TRBV18; D is uncertain. The V gene lost 5 bases and the J gene lost 6 bases, with 16 bases spanning the gap. This CDR3 region has 14 residues. CDR1 is KGHSH, CDR2 LQKENI, per germline. In DNA, the CDR3 is TGTGCCAGCTCAACCCCGATTTTTACCGATGGCTACACCTTC. This codes for CASSTPIFTDGYTF. The full variable domain, its missing parts supplied by reference TRBV18 and TRBJ1-2, is NAGVMQNPRHLVRRRGQEARLRCSPMKGHSHVYWYRQLPEEGLKFMVYLQKENIIDESGMPKERFSAEFPKEGPSILRIQQVVRGDSAAYFCASSTPIFTDGYTFGSGTRLTVV.

In DNA form, the CDR3 reads TGTGCCAGCAGTCCCTCTGAGAACACTGAAGCTTTCTTT. It codes for CASSPSENTEAFF. This chain connects TRBV12-3 or TRBV12-4 to TRBJ1-1; D call uncertain. Trimming removed 5 bases at V and 1 base at J, with 8 bases between. The CDR3 spans 13 residues.

The chain carries TRBV14 and TRBJ1-2, with 7 bases that match TRBD1. Germline loops: CDR1 SGHDN, CDR2 FVKESK. The CDR3 loop spans 14 amino acids. Trimming cost V 5 bases and J 2 bases; bases outside gene matches: 5. CDR3 DNA sequence: TGTGCCAGCAGCAGGGACAGTCCGAACTATGGCTACACCTTC. Its protein is CASSRDSPNYGYTF.

The chain has TRBV4-1 and TRBJ2-7; no clear D gene. Trimming pared 0 bases from V and 4 bases from J, leaving 13 bases between. CDR1 is MGHRA, CDR2 YSYEKL, per germline. The CDR3 sequence is 15 residues long. The CDR3 is CASSQERFSGYEQYF. The CDR3 nucleotides read TGCGCCAGCAGCCAAGAGCGATTCTCGGGTTACGAGCAGTACTTC.